This T cell receptor (beta chain) was obtained from a study of blood T cells in healthy people across ages. A second PCR of roughly 7 to 11 cycles used a sample-barcoded 5' primer and a J-beta primer mix. The template-switch adaptor was a 5' adaptor with 12 random nucleotides. It tagged each cDNA molecule. One entry per CDR3 protein, called by TCRdb with MiXCR from the 5' RACE reads. The repertoire consists of roughly 800,000 distinct CDR3 sequences, with about 25% occurring once and the leading ten covering under 10%. This clonotype was observed a few times. As yet, its antigen is unknown. Overall study results and limits: In long-lived donors, naive CD4+ cell counts and diversity exceeded those of aged donors.

This sample also appeared in a second study, on T cells of mothers and their children. Turning to that study: The people who donated were three healthy Caucasian mothers and their six children. Persistent microchimeric T cell clones were not found at ~100 per million sensitivity.

Material: blood. This clonotype was obtained from a boy aged 10-17 years in good health.

This chain's CDR3 is CSVSRQGQTTEAFF. In DNA, the CDR3 is TGCAGCGTTTCTAGACAGGGACAGACCACTGAAGCTTTCTTT. V usage is TRBV29-1 and J usage is TRBJ1-1; 7 bases agree with TRBD1. CDR1 SQVTM and CDR2 ANQGSEA come from the germline V gene. The V and J ends lost 5 bases and 4 bases, in that order; junction bases with no gene match: 10. The CDR3 runs to 14 residues. Looking up the rest from reference TRBV29-1 and TRBJ1-1 gives the full variable domain: SAVISQKPSRDICQRGTSLTIQCQVDSQVTMMFWYRQQPGQSLTLIATANQGSEATYESGFVIDKFPISRPNLTFSTLTVSNMSPEDSSIYLCSVSRQGQTTEAFFGQGTRLTVV.